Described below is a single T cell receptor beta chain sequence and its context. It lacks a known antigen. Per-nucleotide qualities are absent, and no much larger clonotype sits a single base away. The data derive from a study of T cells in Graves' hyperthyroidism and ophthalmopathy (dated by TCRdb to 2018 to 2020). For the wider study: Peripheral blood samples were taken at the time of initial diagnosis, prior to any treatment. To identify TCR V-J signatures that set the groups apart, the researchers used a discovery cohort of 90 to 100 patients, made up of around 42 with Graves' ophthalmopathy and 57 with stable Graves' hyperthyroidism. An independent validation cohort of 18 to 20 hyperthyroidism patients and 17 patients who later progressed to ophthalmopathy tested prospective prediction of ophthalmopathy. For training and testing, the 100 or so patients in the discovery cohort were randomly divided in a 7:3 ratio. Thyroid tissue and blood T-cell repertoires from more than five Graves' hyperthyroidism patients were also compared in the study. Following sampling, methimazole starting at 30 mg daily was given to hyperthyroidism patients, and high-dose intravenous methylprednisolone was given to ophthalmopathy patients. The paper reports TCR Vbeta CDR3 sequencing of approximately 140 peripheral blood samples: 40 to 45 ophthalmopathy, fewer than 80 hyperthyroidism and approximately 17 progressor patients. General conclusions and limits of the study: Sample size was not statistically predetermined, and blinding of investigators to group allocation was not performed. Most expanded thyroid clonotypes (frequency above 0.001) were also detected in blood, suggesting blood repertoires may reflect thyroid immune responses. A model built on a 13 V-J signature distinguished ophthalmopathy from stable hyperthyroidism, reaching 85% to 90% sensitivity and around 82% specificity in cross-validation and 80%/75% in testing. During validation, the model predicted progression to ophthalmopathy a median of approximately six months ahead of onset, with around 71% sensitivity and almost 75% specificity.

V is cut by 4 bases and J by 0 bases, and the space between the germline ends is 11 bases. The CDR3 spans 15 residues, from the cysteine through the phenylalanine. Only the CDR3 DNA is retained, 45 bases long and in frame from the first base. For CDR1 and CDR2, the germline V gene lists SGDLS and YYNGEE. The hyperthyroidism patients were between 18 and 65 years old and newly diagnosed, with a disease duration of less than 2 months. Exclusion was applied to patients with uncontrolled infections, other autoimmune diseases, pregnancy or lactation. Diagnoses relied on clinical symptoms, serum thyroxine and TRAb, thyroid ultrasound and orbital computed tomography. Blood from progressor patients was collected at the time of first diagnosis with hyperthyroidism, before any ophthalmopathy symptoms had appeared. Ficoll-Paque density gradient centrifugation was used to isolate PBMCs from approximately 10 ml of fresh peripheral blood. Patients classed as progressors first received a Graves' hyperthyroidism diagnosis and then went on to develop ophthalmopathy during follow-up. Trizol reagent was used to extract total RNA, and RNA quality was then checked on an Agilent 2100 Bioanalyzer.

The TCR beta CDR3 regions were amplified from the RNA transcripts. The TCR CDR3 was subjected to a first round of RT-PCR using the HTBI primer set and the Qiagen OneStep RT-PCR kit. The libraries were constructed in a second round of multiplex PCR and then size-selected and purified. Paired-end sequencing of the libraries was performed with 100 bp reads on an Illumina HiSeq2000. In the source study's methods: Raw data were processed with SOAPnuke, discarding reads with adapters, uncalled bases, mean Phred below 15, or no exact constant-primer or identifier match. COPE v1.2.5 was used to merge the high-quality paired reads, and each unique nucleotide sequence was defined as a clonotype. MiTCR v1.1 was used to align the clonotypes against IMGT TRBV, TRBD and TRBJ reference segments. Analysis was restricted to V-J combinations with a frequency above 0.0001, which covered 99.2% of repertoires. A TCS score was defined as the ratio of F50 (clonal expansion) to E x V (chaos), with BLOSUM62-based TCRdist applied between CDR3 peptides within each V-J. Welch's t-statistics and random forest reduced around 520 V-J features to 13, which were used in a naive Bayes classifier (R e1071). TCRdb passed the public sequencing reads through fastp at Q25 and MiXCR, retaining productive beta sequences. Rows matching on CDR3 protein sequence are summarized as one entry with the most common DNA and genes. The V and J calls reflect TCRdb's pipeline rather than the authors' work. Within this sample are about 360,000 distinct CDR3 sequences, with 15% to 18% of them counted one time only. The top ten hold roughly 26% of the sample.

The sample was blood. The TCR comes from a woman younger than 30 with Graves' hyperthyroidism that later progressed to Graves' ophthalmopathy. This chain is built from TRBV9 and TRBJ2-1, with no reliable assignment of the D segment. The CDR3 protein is CASSSTTTSYNEQFF. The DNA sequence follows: TGTGCCAGCAGCTCCACTACGACCTCCTACAATGAGCAGTTCTTC.